The 17 T cell receptor beta chains presented below share a single source sample, sequenced in a study of shared clonotypes between healthy human individuals. Measured with immunoSEQ multiplex PCR; TCRdb has only the in-frame clones, and not every one. The sample lists fewer than 200,000 clones, about 93% seen once, with more than 0.06% in the top ten. The sequenced sample was naive CD4+ T cells sorted from blood. Stated subset: CD45RA+ positively selected. The receptor set was obtained from a woman between 25 and 40 years old in good health.

The V and J genes are TRBV6-5 and TRBJ1-3; the D is unclear. Germline loops: CDR1 MNHEY, CDR2 SVGAGI. Between the trimmed V and J ends, which lost 4 bases and 1 base, there was a span of 11 bases. This CDR3 spans 15 amino acids. This CDR3 reads CASSSTRKSGNTIYF. The CDR3 region has the DNA TGTGCCAGCAGTTCGACAAGAAAATCTGGAAACACCATATATTTT.

The chain combines TRBV5-1 with TRBJ1-2; D is possibly TRBD1 (5 bases). V lost 4 bases, J lost 4 bases, and 11 bases lay in between. CDR3 length equals 13 residues. Looked up from germline, CDR1 is SGHRS and CDR2 is YFSETQ. The CDR3 coding sequence is TGCGCCAGCAGCCCGGGGGGAGGCTATGGCTACACCTTC. Translated: CASSPGGGYGYTF.

The V gene is TRBV18, the J gene TRBJ1-4; TRBD1 might be the D (6 bases). Trimming pared 8 bases from V and 11 bases from J, leaving 24 bases between. The CDR3 has 15 residues. Germline V gene lookup returns CDR1 KGHSH and CDR2 LQKENI. This chain's CDR3 is CASASRTDDLRKLFF. CDR3 nucleotide sequence: TGTGCCAGCGCCAGCCGGACAGACGACCTCCGGAAACTGTTTTTT.

V gene TRBV6-6 combines with J gene TRBJ2-7; TRBD2 might be the D (6 bases). This CDR3 is 14 amino acids long. Germline lookup yields CDR1 MNHNY and CDR2 SVGAGI (reference sequence). Trimming removed 1 base from V and 5 bases from J, with 12 bases in between. CDR3: CASSYYPGEDEQYF. The CDR3 DNA sequence: TGTGCCAGCAGTTACTACCCCGGGGAGGACGAGCAGTACTTC.

CDR3 bases: TGCGCCAGCAGCAAACTAGCGCCAGAAAACAATGAGCAGTTCTTC. Translation gives CASSKLAPENNEQFF. V usage is TRBV5-1 and J usage is TRBJ2-1; 7 nucleotides line up with TRBD2. J lost 5 bases, V lost 4 bases, and 9 bases had no gene match. Germline CDR1 is SGHRS and CDR2 is YFSETQ. The CDR3 covers 15 residues.

The chain has TRBV18 and TRBJ2-7; D is undetermined. The CDR3 is made up of 14 amino acids. Between the trimmed V and J ends, which lost 6 bases and 3 bases, there was a span of 15 bases. CDR1 and CDR2 from the germline V gene are KGHSH and LQKENI. The CDR3 spells CASSPRQTDYEQYF. As DNA, the CDR3 is TGTGCCAGCTCTCCTCGGCAAACAGACTACGAGCAGTACTTC.

This chain uses TRBV2 with TRBJ1-5; D gene unclear. This CDR3 contains 15 residues. Germline CDR1 reads SNHLY; CDR2 reads FYNNEI. Deletions cut 6 bases from V and 6 bases from J, with 18 bases between. The CDR3 here is CASSYGDPRGQPQHF. CDR3 nucleotides: TGTGCCAGCAGCTATGGCGACCCTAGAGGTCAGCCCCAGCATTTT.

The CDR3 DNA reads as TGTGCCAGCAGTTACTTTTTGCTAGCGGGATCCTACGAGCAGTACTTC. The encoded protein is CASSYFLLAGSYEQYF. The chain employs TRBV6-6 and TRBJ2-7; 9 nucleotides agree with TRBD2. The germline V gene encodes CDR1 MNHNY and CDR2 SVGAGI (reference sequence). The ends lost 1 base at V and 1 base at J; junction bases unmatched: 5. This CDR3 is built from 16 residues.

This chain joins TRBV9 and TRBJ2-5; 8 nucleotides align to TRBD2. The V segment lost 3 bases and the J segment 2 bases; nucleotides outside the gene matches: 9. The V gene's germline CDR1 is SGDLS and CDR2 YYNGEE. The CDR3 contains 16 residues. The CDR3 coding sequence is TGTGCCAGCAGCGCTGAGCGGGAGTGGGGGCAAGAGACCCAGTACTTC. This translates into CASSAEREWGQETQYF.

This chain joins TRBV7-9 and TRBJ1-1; D remains unclear. The length of the CDR3 is 12 residues. Germline V gene lookup returns CDR1 SEHNR and CDR2 FQNEAQ (reference sequence). Deletions cut 7 bases from V and 4 bases from J, with 10 bases between. CDR3 in DNA: TGTGCCAGCACCCTCTTAGCCACTGAAGCTTTCTTT. It specifies CASTLLATEAFF.

The rearrangement joins TRBV11-2 to TRBJ2-3; D might be TRBD2 (7 bases). The V end was cut by 1 base, the J end by 5 bases, with 19 bases between. The CDR3 is 17 amino acids. Looked up from germline, CDR1 is SGHAT and CDR2 is FQNNGV. The CDR3 sequence: CASSLVRGGGLGDTQYF. CDR3 in DNA: TGTGCCAGCAGCTTAGTCCGGGGCGGGGGCCTCGGAGATACGCAGTATTTT.

The chain employs TRBV28 and TRBJ2-7, with 7 positions matching TRBD1. The trim removed 5 bases at V and 10 bases at J, leaving 5 bases unmatched. CDR3 length: 11 amino acids. Germline lookup yields CDR1 MDHEN and CDR2 SYDVKM. In DNA, the CDR3 is TGTGCCAGCAGTACCTGGACAGGACAGTACTTC. This sequence encodes CASSTWTGQYF. The complete variable domain, with remaining parts taken from reference TRBV28 and TRBJ2-7, reads DVKVTQSSRYLVKRTGEKVFLECVQDMDHENMFWYRQDPGLGLRLIYFSYDVKMKEKGDIPEGYSVSREKKERFSLILESASTNQTSMYLCASSTWTGQYFGPGTRLTVT.

The V gene is TRBV4-1, the J gene TRBJ2-3; weak D call: TRBD2 (5 bases). The CDR3 sequence is 15 residues long. V lost 0 bases and J 4 bases, leaving 11 bases between the germline ends. CDR1 and CDR2 (germline): MGHRA, YSYEKL. CDR3 bases: TGCGCCAGCAGCCAAGAAATTCAAGCGGCAGATACGCAGTATTTT. As protein: CASSQEIQAADTQYF.

The genes are TRBV27 and TRBJ2-7; possibly TRBD1 or TRBD2 for D (5 bases each). In germline, CDR1 is MNHEY, CDR2 SMNVEV (reference sequence). Trimming cost V 10 bases and J 0 bases, with 16 bases left between them. The CDR3 extends over 14 amino acids. CDR3 coding DNA: TGTGCCACAGCTTGGGACCCCAGCTCCTACGAGCAGTACTTC. This translates into CATAWDPSSYEQYF.

The chain carries TRBV2 and TRBJ1-5, with unresolved D. V was trimmed by 3 bases and J by 2 bases, leaving 11 bases between them. CDR1 and CDR2 from the germline V gene are SNHLY and FYNNEI. The CDR3 sequence is 15 residues long. Here the CDR3 reads CASSDAGSGNQPQHF. DNA for the CDR3: TGTGCCAGCAGTGACGCGGGGTCGGGCAATCAGCCCCAGCATTTT. The full variable domain, rest sourced from reference TRBV2 and TRBJ1-5, is EPEVTQTPSHQVTQMGQEVILRCVPISNHLYFYWYRQILGQKVEFLVSFYNNEISEKSEIFDDQFSVERPDGSNFTLKIRSTKLEDSAMYFCASSDAGSGNQPQHFGDGTRLSIL.

J is TRBJ2-7 and V is TRBV5-1; D might be TRBD2 (5 bases). CDR1 is SGHRS, CDR2 YFSETQ, per germline. V shed 6 bases and J shed 0 bases, with 19 bases lying between them. This CDR3 has 16 residues. CDR3 protein: CASTLGGSATSYEQYF. The CDR3 DNA reads as TGCGCCAGCACCCTTGGAGGCTCTGCAACCTCCTACGAGCAGTACTTC.

The V gene is TRBV4-2, the J gene TRBJ2-1, with D perhaps matching TRBD1 (6 bases). The CDR3 runs to 16 residues. V was trimmed by 6 bases and J by 3 bases, leaving 18 bases between them. Germline values: CDR1 LGHNA, CDR2 YNFKEQ. The CDR3 here is CASSRTTGHDYNEQFF. As DNA, the CDR3 is TGTGCCAGCAGTCGTACAACGGGACACGACTACAATGAGCAGTTCTTC.